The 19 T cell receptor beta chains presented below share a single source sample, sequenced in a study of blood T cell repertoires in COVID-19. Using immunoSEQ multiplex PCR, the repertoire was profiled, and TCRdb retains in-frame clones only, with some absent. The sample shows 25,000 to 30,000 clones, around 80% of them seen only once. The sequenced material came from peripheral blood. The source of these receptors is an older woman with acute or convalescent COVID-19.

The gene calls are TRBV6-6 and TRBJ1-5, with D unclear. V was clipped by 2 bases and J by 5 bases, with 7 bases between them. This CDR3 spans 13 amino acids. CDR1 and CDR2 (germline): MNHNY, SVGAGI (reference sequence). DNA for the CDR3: TGTGCCAGCAGTTACGGGAGGGATCAGCCCCAGCATTTT. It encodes CASSYGRDQPQHF.

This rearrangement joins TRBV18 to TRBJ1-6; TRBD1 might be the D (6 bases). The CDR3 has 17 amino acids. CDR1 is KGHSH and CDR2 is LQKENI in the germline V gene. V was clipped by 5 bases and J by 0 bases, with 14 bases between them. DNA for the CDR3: TGTGCCAGCTCAAAACAGGGACCGAGCTCCTATAATTCACCCCTCCACTTT. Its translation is CASSKQGPSSYNSPLHF.

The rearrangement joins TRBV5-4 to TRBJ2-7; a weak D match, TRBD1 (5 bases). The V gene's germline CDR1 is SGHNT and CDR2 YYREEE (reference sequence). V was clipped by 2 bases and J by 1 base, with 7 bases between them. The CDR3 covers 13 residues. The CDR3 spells CASSFDRSYEQYF. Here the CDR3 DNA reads TGTGCCAGCAGCTTCGACAGATCCTACGAGCAGTACTTC.

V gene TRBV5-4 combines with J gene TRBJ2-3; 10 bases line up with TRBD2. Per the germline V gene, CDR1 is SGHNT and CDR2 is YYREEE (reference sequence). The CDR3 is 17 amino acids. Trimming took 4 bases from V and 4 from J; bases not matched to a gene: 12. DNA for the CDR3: TGTGCCAGCAGCGGGGGGTGGCTAGCGGGAGCTGCAGATACGCAGTATTTT. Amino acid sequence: CASSGGWLAGAADTQYF.

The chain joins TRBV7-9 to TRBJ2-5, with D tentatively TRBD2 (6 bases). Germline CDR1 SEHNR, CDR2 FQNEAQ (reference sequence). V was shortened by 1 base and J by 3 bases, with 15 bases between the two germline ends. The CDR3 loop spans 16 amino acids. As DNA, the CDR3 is TGTGCCAGCAGCTTAGGGGCTAGCGCCAACAAAGAGACCCAGTACTTC. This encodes CASSLGASANKETQYF.

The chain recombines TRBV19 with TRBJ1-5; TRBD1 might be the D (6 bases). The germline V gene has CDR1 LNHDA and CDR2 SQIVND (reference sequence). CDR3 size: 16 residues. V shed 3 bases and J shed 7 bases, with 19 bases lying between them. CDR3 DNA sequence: TGTGCCAGTAGTATCTCCGGGACAACCTCGGGGCAGCCCCAGCATTTT. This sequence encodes CASSISGTTSGQPQHF.

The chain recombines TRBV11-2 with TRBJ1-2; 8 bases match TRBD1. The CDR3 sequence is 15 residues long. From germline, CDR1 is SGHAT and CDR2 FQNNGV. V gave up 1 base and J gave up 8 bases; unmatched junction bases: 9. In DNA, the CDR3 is TGTGCCAGCAGCTTAGTCCGAACAGGGGGAGAGGGCTACACCTTC. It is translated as CASSLVRTGGEGYTF.

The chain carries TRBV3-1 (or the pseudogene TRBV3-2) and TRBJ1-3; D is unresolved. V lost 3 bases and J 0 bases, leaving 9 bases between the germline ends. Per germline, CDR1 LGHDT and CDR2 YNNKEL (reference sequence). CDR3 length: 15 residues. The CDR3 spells CASSQPGNSGNTIYF. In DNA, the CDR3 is TGTGCCAGCAGCCAGCCCGGGAACTCTGGAAACACCATATATTTT.

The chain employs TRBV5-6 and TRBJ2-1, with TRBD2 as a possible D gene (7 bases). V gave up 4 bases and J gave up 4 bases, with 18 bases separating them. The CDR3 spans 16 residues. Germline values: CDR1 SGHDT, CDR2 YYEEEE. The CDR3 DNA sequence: TGTGCCAGCAGCCCTCTCCGGGGGGCGGGGTACAATGAGCAGTTCTTC. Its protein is CASSPLRGAGYNEQFF.

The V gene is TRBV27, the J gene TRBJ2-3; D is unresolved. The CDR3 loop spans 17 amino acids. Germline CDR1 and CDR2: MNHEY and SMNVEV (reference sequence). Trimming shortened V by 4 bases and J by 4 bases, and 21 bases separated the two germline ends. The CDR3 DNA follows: TGTGCCAGCAGTTCCCAGAAGGTAGCATACGTGTCAGATACGCAGTATTTT. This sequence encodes CASSSQKVAYVSDTQYF.

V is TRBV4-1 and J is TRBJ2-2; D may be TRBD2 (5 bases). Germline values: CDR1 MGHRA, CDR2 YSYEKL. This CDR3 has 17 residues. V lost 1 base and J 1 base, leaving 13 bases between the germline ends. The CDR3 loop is CASSQVIGGLNTGELFF. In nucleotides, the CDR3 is TGCGCCAGCAGCCAAGTAATTGGCGGGCTGAACACCGGGGAGCTGTTTTTT.

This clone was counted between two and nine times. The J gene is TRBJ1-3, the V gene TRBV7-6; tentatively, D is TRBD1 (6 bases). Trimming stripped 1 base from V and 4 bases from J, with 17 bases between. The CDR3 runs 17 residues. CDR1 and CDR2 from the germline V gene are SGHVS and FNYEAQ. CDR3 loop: CASSLGPTGATGNTIYF. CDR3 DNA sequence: TGTGCCAGCAGCTTAGGACCGACAGGAGCGACAGGAAACACCATATATTTT.

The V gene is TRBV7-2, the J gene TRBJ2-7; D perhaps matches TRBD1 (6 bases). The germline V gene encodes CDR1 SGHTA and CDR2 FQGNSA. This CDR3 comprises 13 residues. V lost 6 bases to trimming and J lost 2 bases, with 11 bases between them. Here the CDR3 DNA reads TGTGCCAGCAGTTGGGGGCGGGCCTACGAGCAGTACTTC. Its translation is CASSWGRAYEQYF.

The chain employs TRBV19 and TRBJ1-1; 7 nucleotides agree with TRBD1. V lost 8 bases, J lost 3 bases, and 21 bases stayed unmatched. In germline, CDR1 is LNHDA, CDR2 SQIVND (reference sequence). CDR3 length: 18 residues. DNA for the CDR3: TGTGCCAGTGCTCCCGGGACAGAGATGACGATTAGGGACACTGAAGCTTTCTTT. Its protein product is CASAPGTEMTIRDTEAFF.

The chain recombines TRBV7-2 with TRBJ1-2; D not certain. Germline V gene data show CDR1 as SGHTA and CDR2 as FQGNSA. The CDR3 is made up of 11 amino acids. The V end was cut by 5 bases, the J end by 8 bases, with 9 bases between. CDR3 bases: TGTGCCAGCAGCCCTCTTTCGGGCTACACCTTC. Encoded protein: CASSPLSGYTF. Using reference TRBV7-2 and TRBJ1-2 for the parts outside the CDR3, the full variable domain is GAGVSQSPSNKVTEKGKDVELRCDPISGHTALYWYRQSLGQGLEFLIYFQGNSAPDKSGLPSDRFSAERTGGSVSTLTIQRTQQEDSAVYLCASSPLSGYTFGSGTRLTVV.

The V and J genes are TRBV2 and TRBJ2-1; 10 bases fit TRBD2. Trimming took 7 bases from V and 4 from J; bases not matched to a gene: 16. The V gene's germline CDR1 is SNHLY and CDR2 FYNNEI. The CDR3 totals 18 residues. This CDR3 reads CASKRGLASYTSYNEQFF. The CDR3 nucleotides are TGTGCCAGCAAAAGGGGACTAGCGAGTTACACTAGTTACAATGAGCAGTTCTTC.

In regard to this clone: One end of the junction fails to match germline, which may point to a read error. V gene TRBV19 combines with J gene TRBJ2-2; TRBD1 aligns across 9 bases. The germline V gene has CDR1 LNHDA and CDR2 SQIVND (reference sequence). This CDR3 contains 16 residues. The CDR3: CASRIPGQGNTGELFF. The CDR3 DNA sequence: TGTGCCAGTCGTATCCCGGGACAGGGAAACACCGGGGAGCTGTTTTTT.

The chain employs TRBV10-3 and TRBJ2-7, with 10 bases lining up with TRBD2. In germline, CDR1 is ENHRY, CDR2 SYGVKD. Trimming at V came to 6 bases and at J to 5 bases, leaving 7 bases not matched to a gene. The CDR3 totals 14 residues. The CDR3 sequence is CAISGLAEKDEQYF. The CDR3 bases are TGTGCCATCAGCGGACTAGCGGAGAAAGACGAGCAGTACTTC.

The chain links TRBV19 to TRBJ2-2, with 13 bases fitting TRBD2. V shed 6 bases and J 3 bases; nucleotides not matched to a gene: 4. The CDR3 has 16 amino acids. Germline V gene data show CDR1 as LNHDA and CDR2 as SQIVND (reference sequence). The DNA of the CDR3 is TGTGCCAGTAGAAAGACTAGCGGGGGGCACACCGGGGAGCTGTTTTTT. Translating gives CASRKTSGGHTGELFF.